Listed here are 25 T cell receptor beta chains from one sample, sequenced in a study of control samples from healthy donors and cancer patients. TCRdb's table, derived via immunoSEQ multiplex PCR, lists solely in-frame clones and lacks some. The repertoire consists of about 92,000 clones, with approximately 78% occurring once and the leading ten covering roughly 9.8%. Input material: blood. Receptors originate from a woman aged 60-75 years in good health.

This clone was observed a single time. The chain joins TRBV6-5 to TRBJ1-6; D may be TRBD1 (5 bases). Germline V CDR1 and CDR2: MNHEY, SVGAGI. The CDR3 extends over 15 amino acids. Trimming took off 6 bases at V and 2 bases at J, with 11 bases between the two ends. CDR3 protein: CASSQGGTYNSPLHF. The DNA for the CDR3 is TGTGCCAGCAGCCAGGGTGGAACCTATAATTCACCCCTCCACTTT.

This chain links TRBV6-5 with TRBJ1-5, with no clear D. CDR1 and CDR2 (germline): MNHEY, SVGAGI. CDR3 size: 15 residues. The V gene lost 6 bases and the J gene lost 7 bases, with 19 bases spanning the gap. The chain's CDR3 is CASSLETLASQPQHF. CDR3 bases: TGTGCCAGCAGCCTCGAAACACTCGCGAGCCAGCCCCAGCATTTT.

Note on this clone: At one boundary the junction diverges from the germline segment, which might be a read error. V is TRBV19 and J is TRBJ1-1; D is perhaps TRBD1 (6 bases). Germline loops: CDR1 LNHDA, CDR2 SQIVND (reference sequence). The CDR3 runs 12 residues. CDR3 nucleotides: TGTGCCAGCTCTCTAGGGGGGACTGTAGCTTTCTTT. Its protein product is CASSLGGTVAFF. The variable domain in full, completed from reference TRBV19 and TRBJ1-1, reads DGGITQSPKYLFRKEGQNVTLSCEQNLNHDAMYWYRQDPGQGLRLIYYSQIVNDFQKGDIAEGYSVSREKKESFPLTVTSAQKNPTAFYLCASSLGGTVAFFGQGTRLTVV.

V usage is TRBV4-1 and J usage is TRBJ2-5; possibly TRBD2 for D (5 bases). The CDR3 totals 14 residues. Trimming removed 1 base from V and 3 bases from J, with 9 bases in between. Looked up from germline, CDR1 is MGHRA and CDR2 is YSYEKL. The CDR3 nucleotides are TGCGCCAGCAGCCAAGGGCCAGCGGAAGAGACCCAGTACTTC. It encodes CASSQGPAEETQYF.

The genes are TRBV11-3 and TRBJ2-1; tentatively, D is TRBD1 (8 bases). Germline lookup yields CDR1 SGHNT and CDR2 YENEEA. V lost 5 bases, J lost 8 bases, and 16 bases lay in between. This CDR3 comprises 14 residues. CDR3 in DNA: TGTGCCAGCAGCACCCGGACAGGGAGGGATGAGCAGTTCTTC. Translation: CASSTRTGRDEQFF.

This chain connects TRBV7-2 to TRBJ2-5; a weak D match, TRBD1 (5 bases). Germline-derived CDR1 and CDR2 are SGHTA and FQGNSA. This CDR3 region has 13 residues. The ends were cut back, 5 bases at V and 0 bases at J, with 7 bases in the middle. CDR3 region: CASSRQYQETQYF. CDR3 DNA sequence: TGTGCCAGCAGCCGACAGTACCAAGAGACCCAGTACTTC.

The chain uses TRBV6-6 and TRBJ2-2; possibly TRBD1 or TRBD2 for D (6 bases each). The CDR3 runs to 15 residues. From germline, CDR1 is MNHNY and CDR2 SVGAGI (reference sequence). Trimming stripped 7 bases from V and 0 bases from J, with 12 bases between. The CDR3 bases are TGTGCCAGCACCAAGGGGGGATCGAACACCGGGGAGCTGTTTTTT. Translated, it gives CASTKGGSNTGELFF.

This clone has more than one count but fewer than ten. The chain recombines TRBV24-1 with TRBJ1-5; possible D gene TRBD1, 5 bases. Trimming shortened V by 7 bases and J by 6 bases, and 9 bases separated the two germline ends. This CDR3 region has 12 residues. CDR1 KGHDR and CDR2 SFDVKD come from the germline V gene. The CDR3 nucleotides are TGTGCCACCAGGAAAGGGACTCAGCCCCAGCATTTT. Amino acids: CATRKGTQPQHF.

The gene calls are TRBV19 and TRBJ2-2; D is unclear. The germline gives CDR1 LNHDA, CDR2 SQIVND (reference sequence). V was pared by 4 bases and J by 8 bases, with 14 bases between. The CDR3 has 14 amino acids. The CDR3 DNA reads TGTGCCAGTAGTACCAGAGCTAAGGGAGGGGAGCTGTTTTTT. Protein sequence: CASSTRAKGGELFF.

CDR3 sequence (DNA): TGTGCCAGCTCACCACCGGGAGTACGGGCTCCCAACGAGCAGTACTTC. It is translated as CASSPPGVRAPNEQYF. V gene TRBV18 combines with J gene TRBJ2-7; the D gene is possibly TRBD2 (5 bases). From germline, CDR1 is KGHSH and CDR2 LQKENI. Trimming took off 0 bases at V and 5 bases at J, with 17 bases between the two ends. This CDR3 has 16 residues.

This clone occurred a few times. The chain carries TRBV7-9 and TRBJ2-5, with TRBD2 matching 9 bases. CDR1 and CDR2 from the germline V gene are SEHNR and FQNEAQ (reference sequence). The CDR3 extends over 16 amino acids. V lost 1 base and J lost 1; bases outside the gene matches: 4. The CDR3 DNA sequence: TGTGCCAGCAGCTTAGTTGCTAGCGGGGTCCAAGAGACCCAGTACTTC. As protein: CASSLVASGVQETQYF.

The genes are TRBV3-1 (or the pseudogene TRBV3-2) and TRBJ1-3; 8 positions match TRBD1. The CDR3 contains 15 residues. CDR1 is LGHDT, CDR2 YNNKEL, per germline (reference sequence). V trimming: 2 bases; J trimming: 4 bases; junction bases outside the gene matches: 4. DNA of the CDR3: TGTGCCAGCAGCCAACCAGGGGGCAGCGGAAACACCATATATTTT. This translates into CASSQPGGSGNTIYF.

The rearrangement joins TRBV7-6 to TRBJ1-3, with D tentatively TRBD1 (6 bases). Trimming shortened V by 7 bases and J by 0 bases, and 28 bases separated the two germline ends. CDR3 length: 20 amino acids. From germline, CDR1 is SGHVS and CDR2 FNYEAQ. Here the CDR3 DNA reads TGTGCCAGCACCCTAGACCCGGTGGCAGGGGTCCTTTCCTCTGGAAACACCATATATTTT. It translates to CASTLDPVAGVLSSGNTIYF.

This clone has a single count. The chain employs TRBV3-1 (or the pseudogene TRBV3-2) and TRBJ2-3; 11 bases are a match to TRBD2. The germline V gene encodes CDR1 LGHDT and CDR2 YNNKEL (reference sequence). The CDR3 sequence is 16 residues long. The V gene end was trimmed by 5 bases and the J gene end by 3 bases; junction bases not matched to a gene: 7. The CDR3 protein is CASSTILAGVTDTQYF. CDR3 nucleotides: TGTGCCAGCAGCACTATACTAGCGGGGGTAACAGATACGCAGTATTTT.

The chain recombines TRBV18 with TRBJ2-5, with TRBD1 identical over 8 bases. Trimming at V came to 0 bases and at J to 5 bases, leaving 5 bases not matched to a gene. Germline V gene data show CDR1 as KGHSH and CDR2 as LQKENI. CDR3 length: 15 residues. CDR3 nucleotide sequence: TGTGCCAGCTCACCACCAGGACAGGGTGGCGAGACCCAGTACTTC. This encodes CASSPPGQGGETQYF.

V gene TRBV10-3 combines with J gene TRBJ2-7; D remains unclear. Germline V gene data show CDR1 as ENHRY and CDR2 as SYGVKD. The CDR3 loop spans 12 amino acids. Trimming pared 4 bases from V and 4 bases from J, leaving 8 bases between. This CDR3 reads CAISAMGYEQYF. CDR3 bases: TGTGCCATCAGTGCAATGGGGTACGAGCAGTACTTC.

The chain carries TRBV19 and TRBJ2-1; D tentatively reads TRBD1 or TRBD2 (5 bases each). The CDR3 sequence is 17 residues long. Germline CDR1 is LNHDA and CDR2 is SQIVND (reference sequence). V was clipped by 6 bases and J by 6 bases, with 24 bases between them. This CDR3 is CASRDGPPGTVGNEQFF. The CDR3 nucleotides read TGTGCCAGTAGGGATGGTCCCCCGGGGACCGTTGGCAATGAGCAGTTCTTC. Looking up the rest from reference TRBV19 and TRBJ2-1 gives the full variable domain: DGGITQSPKYLFRKEGQNVTLSCEQNLNHDAMYWYRQDPGQGLRLIYYSQIVNDFQKGDIAEGYSVSREKKESFPLTVTSAQKNPTAFYLCASRDGPPGTVGNEQFFGPGTRLTVL.

CDR3 bases: TGTGCCAGCTCAGCCGGGGAGGCGGCCACTGAAGCTTTCTTT. Its translation: CASSAGEAATEAFF. This chain joins TRBV18 and TRBJ1-1, with unresolved D. The ends were cut back, 5 bases at V and 4 bases at J, with 14 bases in the middle. The CDR3 has 14 residues. The germline V gene encodes CDR1 KGHSH and CDR2 LQKENI. Supplemented by reference TRBV18 and TRBJ1-1, the full variable domain reads NAGVMQNPRHLVRRRGQEARLRCSPMKGHSHVYWYRQLPEEGLKFMVYLQKENIIDESGMPKERFSAEFPKEGPSILRIQQVVRGDSAAYFCASSAGEAATEAFFGQGTRLTVV.

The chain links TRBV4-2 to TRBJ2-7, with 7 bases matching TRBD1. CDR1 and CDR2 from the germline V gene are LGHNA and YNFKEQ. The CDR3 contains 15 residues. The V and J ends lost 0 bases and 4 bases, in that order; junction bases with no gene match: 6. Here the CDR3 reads CASSQEVQGSYEQYF. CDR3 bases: TGTGCCAGCAGCCAAGAGGTACAGGGGTCTTACGAGCAGTACTTC.

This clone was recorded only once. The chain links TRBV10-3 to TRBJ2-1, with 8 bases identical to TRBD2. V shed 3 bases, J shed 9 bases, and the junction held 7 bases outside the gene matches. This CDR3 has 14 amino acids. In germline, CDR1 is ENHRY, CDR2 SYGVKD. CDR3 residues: CAISDGLAGSEQFF. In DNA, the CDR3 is TGTGCCATCAGTGATGGGCTAGCGGGCAGTGAGCAGTTCTTC.

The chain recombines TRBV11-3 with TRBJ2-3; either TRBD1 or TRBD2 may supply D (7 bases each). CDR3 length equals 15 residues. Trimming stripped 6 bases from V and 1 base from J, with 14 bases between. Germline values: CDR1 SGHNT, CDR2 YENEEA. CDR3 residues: CASSREGAGTDTQYF. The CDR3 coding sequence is TGTGCCAGCAGTAGGGAGGGGGCCGGCACAGATACGCAGTATTTT. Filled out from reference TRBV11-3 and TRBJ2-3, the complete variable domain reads EAGVVQSPRYKIIEKKQPVAFWCNPISGHNTLYWYLQNLGQGPELLIRYENEEAVDDSQLPKDRFSAERLKGVDSTLKIQPAELGDSAVYLCASSREGAGTDTQYFGPGTRLTVL.

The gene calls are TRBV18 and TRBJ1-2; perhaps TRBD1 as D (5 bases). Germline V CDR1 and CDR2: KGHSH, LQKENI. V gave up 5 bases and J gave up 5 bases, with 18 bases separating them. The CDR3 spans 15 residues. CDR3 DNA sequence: TGTGCCAGCTCAACCCTGCGGGGGTGGGAGTATGGCTACACCTTC. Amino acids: CASSTLRGWEYGYTF.

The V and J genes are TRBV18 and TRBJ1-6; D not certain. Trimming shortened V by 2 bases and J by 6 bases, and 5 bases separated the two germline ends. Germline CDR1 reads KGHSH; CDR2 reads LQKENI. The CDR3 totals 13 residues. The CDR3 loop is CASSPNLNSPLHF. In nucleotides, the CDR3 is TGTGCCAGCTCACCAAACCTTAATTCACCCCTCCACTTT.

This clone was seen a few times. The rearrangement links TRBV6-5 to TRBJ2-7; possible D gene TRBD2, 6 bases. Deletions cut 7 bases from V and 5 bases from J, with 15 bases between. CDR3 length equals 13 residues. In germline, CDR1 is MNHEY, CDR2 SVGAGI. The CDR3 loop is CASIFPGGHEQYF. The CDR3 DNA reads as TGTGCCAGCATCTTCCCCGGGGGTCACGAGCAGTACTTC.

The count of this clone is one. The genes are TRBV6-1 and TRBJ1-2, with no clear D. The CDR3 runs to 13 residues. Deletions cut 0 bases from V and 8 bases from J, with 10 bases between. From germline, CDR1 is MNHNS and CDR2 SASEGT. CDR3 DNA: TGTGCCAGCAGTGAAGCAGGTCATAAAGGCTACACCTTC. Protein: CASSEAGHKGYTF.